The rows below give T cell receptor beta chains drawn from one sample of a study of identifying expanded T cells in peripheral blood. Assay: immunoSEQ multiplex PCR; the TCRdb copy retains only in-frame clones and omits some. The table includes about 82,000 clones, about 87% detected once. The sequencing sample was made of blood. These receptors were collected from a person between 18 and 75 years old in good health. CDR3s include the opening cysteine and the closing phenylalanine or tryptophan. Fields, in order: V gene, D gene, J gene, clone size, CDR3 DNA, CDR3 protein. D genes are given only for firm matches. Not all rows give a size; the values are once, few, many and, for expanded clones, a class.

TRBV25-1	NA	TRBJ1-6	NA	TGTGCCAGTGAGCGGGACGGTGGGGCACCCCTCCACTTT	CASERDGGAPLHF
TRBV18	NA	TRBJ2-5	NA	TGTGCCAGCTCCCCAGGACTCTCACTCGAGACCCAGTACTTC	CASSPGLSLETQYF
TRBV7-9	NA	TRBJ2-3	NA	TGTGCCAGCAGCTTAAGCACAGATACGCAGTATTTT	CASSLSTDTQYF
TRBV7-8	NA	TRBJ1-3	NA	TGTGCCAGCAGCTTAGCGATTAAGGGAAATGGAAACACCATATATTTT	CASSLAIKGNGNTIYF
TRBV2	TRBD2	TRBJ2-7	NA	TGTGCCACCATAGTTCTACTAGCGGGCACCTACGAGCAGTACTTC	CATIVLLAGTYEQYF
TRBV7-2	NA	TRBJ1-2	NA	TGTGCCAGCAGCTCCGCGGCCAGGGGCTATGGCTACACCTTC	CASSSAARGYGYTF
TRBV18	NA	TRBJ2-7	NA	TGTGCCAGCTCACCCAACCCCCGGGGGAGCTACTACGAGCAGTACTTC	CASSPNPRGSYYEQYF
TRBV2	NA	TRBJ1-4	NA	TGTGCCAGCAGAAGGGACATTAATGAAAAACTGTTTTTT	CASRRDINEKLFF
TRBV2	NA	TRBJ2-7	NA	TGTGCCAGCCGCGGGGACAGAAGCGAGCAGTACTTC	CASRGDRSEQYF
TRBV11-2	NA	TRBJ2-1	NA	TGTGCCAGCAGGCGGCAGGCCCCTTACAATGAGCAGTTCTTC	CASRRQAPYNEQFF
TRBV6-5	NA	TRBJ1-2	NA	TGTGCCAGCAGTTACTCGGTCGGGGGGGATTATGGCTACACCTTC	CASSYSVGGDYGYTF
TRBV5-1	NA	TRBJ1-5	NA	TGCGCCAGCAGCCTGGCGGGGGTCAGGAATCAGCCCCAGCATTTT	CASSLAGVRNQPQHF
TRBV6-6	NA	TRBJ2-2	NA	TGTGCCAGCAGTTACGCGGGGAATCCGGCCGGGGAGCTGTTTTTT	CASSYAGNPAGELFF
TRBV5-1	NA	TRBJ2-7	NA	TGCGCCAGCAGCTTAGAATACGAGCAGTACTTC	CASSLEYEQYF
TRBV2	NA	TRBJ2-1	NA	TGTGCCAGCTCCAGACTGTCATCCTCCTACAATGAGCAGTTCTTC	CASSRLSSSYNEQFF
TRBV11-3	TRBD1	TRBJ2-1	NA	TGTGCCAGCAGATCAGACAGGGCCCATGAGCAGTTCTTC	CASRSDRAHEQFF
TRBV5-6	NA	TRBJ2-3	NA	TGTGCCAGCAGCTTGTATGCGTCAGGGAAGGTTACAGATACGCAGTATTTT	CASSLYASGKVTDTQYF
TRBV6-5	NA	TRBJ2-3	NA	TGTGCCAGCAGTCCCCAGGAGGGTCTCCCAGATACGCAGTATTTT	CASSPQEGLPDTQYF
TRBV5-1	NA	TRBJ1-2	NA	TGCGCCAGCAGCTGGGTGGTCACCGATGTGGGTGGCTACACCTTC	CASSWVVTDVGGYTF
TRBV9	TRBD2	TRBJ2-2	NA	TGTGCCAGCAGCGGAGCGGGGGCTCTGGACACCGGGGAGCTGTTTTTT	CASSGAGALDTGELFF
TRBV6-6	NA	TRBJ1-5	NA	TGTGCCAGCAGTTACACCGGGCCTGGAGCGGGGCAGCCCCAGCATTTT	CASSYTGPGAGQPQHF
TRBV20-1	NA	TRBJ2-1	once	TGCAGTGCGACCAACTACAATGAGCAGTTCTTC	CSATNYNEQFF
TRBV29-1	TRBD2	TRBJ2-7	NA	TGCAGCGTTGGGAGACTAGCGGGAGGGCCCCCCTACGAGCAGTACTTC	CSVGRLAGGPPYEQYF
TRBV18	TRBD1	TRBJ1-4	NA	TGTGCCAGCTCACTACTGACAGGGGGAGATGAAAAACTGTTTTTT	CASSLLTGGDEKLFF
TRBV18	NA	TRBJ1-2	NA	TGTGCCAGCTCACCATCCAAGCCAGGGGCGCATGATGGCTACACCTTC	CASSPSKPGAHDGYTF
TRBV10-3	NA	TRBJ1-2	NA	TGTGCCATACAACAGGGAGCTGCTGGCTACACCTTC	CAIQQGAAGYTF
TRBV19	NA	TRBJ2-5	NA	TGTGCCAGTAGTGACAGCCGGATAACCCAGTACTTC	CASSDSRITQYF
TRBV9	TRBD1	TRBJ2-2	NA	TGTGCCAGCAGCTTGGACCAGGGGGCCGGGGAGCTGTTTTTT	CASSLDQGAGELFF
TRBV19	TRBD1	TRBJ2-2	NA	TGTGCCAGTAGGCCACTCTCATCCGGGACAGGCCCCACCGGGGAGCTGTTTTTT	CASRPLSSGTGPTGELFF
TRBV11-3	NA	TRBJ1-5	NA	TGTGCCAGCAGCTTAGAAAGCAATCAGCCCCAGCATTTT	CASSLESNQPQHF
TRBV5-6	NA	TRBJ1-2	NA	TGTGCCAGCAGCTTTTCAGGTTCGAACTATGGCTACACCTTC	CASSFSGSNYGYTF
TRBV18	NA	TRBJ1-5	NA	TGTGCCAGCTCACCGTGGCGAGGGACATATAGCAATCAGCCCCAGCATTTT	CASSPWRGTYSNQPQHF
TRBV28	TRBD2	TRBJ2-1	NA	TGTGCCAGCAGTTTGGGAGCGGGAGAAGGCAATGAGCAGTTCTTC	CASSLGAGEGNEQFF
TRBV14	NA	TRBJ1-2	NA	TGTGCCAGCAGCCAATTCCTTTTTGGGGGCTACACCTTC	CASSQFLFGGYTF
TRBV19	NA	TRBJ1-5	NA	TGTGCCAGTAGACAGGGCAATCAGCCCCAGCATTTT	CASRQGNQPQHF
TRBV6-5	NA	TRBJ1-6	NA	TGTGCCAGCAGTTACAGAGGTTCACCCCTCCACTTT	CASSYRGSPLHF
TRBV27	TRBD1	TRBJ1-1	once	TGTGCCAGCAGTTTATACCGGGACAGGAACACTGAAGCTTTCTTT	CASSLYRDRNTEAFF
TRBV18	NA	TRBJ2-7	NA	TGTGCCAGCTCACCACTCCAAGGGACTTCGACCTTC	CASSPLQGTSTF
TRBV6-6	NA	TRBJ1-5	NA	TGTGCCAGCAGTTACGGGGTAAGGGACGGACAGCCCCAGCATTTT	CASSYGVRDGQPQHF